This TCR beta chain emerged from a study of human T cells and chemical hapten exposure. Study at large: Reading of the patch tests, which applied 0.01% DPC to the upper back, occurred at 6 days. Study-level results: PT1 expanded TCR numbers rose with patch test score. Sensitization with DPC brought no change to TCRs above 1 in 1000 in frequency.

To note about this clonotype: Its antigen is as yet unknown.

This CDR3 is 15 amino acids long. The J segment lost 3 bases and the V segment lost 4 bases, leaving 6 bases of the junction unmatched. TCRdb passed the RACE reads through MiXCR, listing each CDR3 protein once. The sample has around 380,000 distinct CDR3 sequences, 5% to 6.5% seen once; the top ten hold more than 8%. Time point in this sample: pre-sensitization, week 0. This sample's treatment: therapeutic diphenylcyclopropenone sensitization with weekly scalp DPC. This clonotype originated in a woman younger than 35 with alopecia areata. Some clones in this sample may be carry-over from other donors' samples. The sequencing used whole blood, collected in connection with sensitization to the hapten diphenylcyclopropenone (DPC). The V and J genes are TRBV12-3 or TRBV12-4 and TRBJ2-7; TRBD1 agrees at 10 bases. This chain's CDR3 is CASSWDGTGVYEQYF. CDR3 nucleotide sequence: TGTGCCAGCAGTTGGGACGGGACAGGGGTCTACGAGCAGTACTTC.